This T cell receptor (beta chain) was found in a study of T cell responses to AZD1222 COVID-19 vaccine. Study summary: The analysis combined second doses at about 4 or about 12 weeks. Whole-study results and caveats: The donors showed a predominance of white British ancestry and of females, with possible underestimation of clonal diversity.

The sample holds one count of this clone. Its antigen is unidentified. Produced via immunoSEQ multiplex PCR; TCRdb's table is partial and in-frame only. The sample records 90,000 to 150,000 clones, over 85% being singletons. CDR3 length: 13 residues. V dropped 3 bases and J dropped 0 bases, with 6 bases sitting between them. Germline values: CDR1 MDHEN, CDR2 SYDVKM. The sequenced sample was peripheral blood, obtained on day 0 of AZD1222 vaccination. This chain connects TRBV28 to TRBJ2-7; D call uncertain. The receptor was isolated from an adult in good health. This CDR3 is CASSFDGSYEQYF. CDR3 in DNA: TGTGCCAGCAGTTTTGACGGCTCCTACGAGCAGTACTTC.